This T cell receptor beta chain emerged from a study of blood T cell repertoires in COVID-19. J was trimmed by 6 bases and V by 0 bases; bases with no gene match: 4. Germline CDR1 and CDR2: SGHRS and YFSETQ. The CDR3 totals 14 residues. Sequencing was performed with immunoSEQ multiplex PCR; in TCRdb, only in-frame clones are kept and a portion is missing. The sample lists around 300,000 clones, 90% seen once, with roughly 1% in the top ten. Sequenced material: peripheral blood. The rearrangement joins TRBV5-1 to TRBJ1-2; 8 bases agree with TRBD1. The source is a woman between 40 and 55 years old with COVID-19, enrolled during active disease. The CDR3: CASSLGQGSHGYTF. CDR3 DNA: TGCGCCAGCAGCTTGGGACAGGGGAGCCATGGCTACACCTTC.